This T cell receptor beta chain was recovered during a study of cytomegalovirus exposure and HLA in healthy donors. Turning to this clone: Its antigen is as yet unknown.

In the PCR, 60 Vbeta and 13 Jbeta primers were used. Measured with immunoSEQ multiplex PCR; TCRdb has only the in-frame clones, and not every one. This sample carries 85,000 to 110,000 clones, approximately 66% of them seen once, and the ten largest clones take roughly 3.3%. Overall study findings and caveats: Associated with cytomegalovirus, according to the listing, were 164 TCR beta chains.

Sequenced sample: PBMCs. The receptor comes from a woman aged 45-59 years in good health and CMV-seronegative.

CDR3: CASSEARYGGDEQFF. DNA of the CDR3: TGTGCCAGCAGTGAAGCGCGGTACGGGGGGGATGAGCAGTTCTTC. The chain carries TRBV6-1 and TRBJ2-1, with 8 bases fitting TRBD2. Germline loops: CDR1 MNHNS, CDR2 SASEGT. The CDR3 extends over 15 amino acids. Trimming cost V 0 bases and J 8 bases; bases outside gene matches: 6.